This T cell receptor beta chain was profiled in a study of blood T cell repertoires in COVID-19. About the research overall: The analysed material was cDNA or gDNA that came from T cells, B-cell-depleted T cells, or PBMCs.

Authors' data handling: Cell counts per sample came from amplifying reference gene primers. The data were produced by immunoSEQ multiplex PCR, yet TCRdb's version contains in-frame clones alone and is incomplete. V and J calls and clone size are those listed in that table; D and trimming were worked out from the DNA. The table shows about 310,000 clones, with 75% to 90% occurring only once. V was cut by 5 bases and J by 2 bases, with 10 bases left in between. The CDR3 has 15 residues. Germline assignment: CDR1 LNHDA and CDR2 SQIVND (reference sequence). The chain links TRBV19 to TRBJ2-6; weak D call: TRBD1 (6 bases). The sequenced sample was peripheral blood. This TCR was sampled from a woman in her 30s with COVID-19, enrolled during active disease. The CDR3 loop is CASSGNRAGANVLTF. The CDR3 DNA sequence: TGTGCCAGTAGTGGGAACAGGGCTGGGGCCAACGTCCTGACTTTC.